This TCR beta chain comes out of a study of blood T cell repertoires in COVID-19. Study context: The samples span acute and convalescent COVID-19 from the United States, Italy and Spain. Nucleic acid was either cDNA or gDNA, and it came from T cells, B-cell-depleted T cells, or PBMCs.

The CDR3 contains 15 residues. The authors' processing: The assay estimated nucleated cells by amplifying reference gene primers. TCRdb keeps only in-frame clones here, not all; method: immunoSEQ multiplex PCR. V and J calls and clone size come straight from that table; D and trimming were deduced from the DNA. The sample lists 120,000 to 150,000 clones, more than 70% occurring once. This clonotype was obtained from a human donor in a cohort sampled during active COVID-19. V gene TRBV21-1 combines with J gene TRBJ2-7; the listed D gene, TRBD2, was not tested against the DNA. TRBV21-1 is reported as a pseudogene. Sequencing was performed on peripheral blood. CDR3 DNA: TGTGCCACCTGGTGGACTAGCACCTACGTTTACGAGCAGTACTTC. The encoded protein is CATWWTSTYVYEQYF.